This TCR beta chain was captured by sequencing in a study of breast tumors, draining lymph nodes, adjacent tissues. Regarding the study as a whole: Tumors had less TCR diversity than lymph nodes, more than nontumor tissue.

The germline gives CDR1 SGHDT, CDR2 YYEEEE. The trim removed 0 bases at V and 1 base at J, leaving 12 bases unmatched. This CDR3 has 19 amino acids. Axillary draining lymph nodes of breast cancer patients supplied the node samples. As to this clonotype: The target antigen is unknown.

TCRdb re-called the multiplex PCR reads with MiXCR, one entry per CDR3 protein. This table has 200,000 to 250,000 distinct CDR3 sequences, approximately 30% appearing once. This chain joins TRBV5-6 and TRBJ2-5; 10 nucleotides align to TRBD2. Sequenced: axillary lymph node tissue. This clonotype was obtained from a female donor with breast cancer. Some clones in this sample may be carry-over from other donors' samples. The CDR3 sequence: CASSLGRAGGGVIQETQYF. The CDR3 DNA is TGTGCCAGCAGCTTGGGGCGAGCGGGAGGGGGAGTTATCCAAGAGACCCAGTACTTC.